The 12 T cell receptor beta chains presented below share a single source sample, sequenced in a study of T cells expressing NK-cell markers (dated by TCRdb to the early 2020s). Libraries were built with 5' RACE. Sequenced using an Illumina HiSeq 2000. Through TCRdb reprocessing, the reads give one entry per CDR3 protein sequence; DNA is omitted. The table for this sample lists over 150,000 distinct CDR3 sequences. Around 20% of the sample goes to the ten largest clones. Sample: blood T cells: a sorted CD56 or NKG2C T cell subset, CD4+ or CD8+ T cells, or bulk PBMC T cells (not recorded which). The receptor source for this set is a man between 18 and 69 years old in good health.

This chain joins TRBV12-3 or TRBV12-4 and TRBJ2-1; absent DNA, TCRdb's TRBD2 call cannot be checked. The length of the CDR3 is 17 residues. CDR3: CASSLPPSGGPNNEQFF.

The chain couples TRBV11-1 to TRBJ2-5; the TCRdb D gene call, TRBD1, has no DNA to confirm it. Germline V gene lookup returns CDR1 SGHAT and CDR2 FQDESV (reference sequence). This CDR3 is 18 amino acids long. This CDR3 is CASSLDGGAKSPRETQYF.

The chain is built from TRBV6-4 and TRBJ2-1; TCRdb designates TRBD1, a call that cannot be tested without DNA. This CDR3 has 13 amino acids. Germline CDR1 MRHNA, CDR2 SNTAGT. The CDR3 loop reads CASSDTGGNEQFF.

This chain joins TRBV9 and TRBJ1-6. The V gene's germline CDR1 is SGDLS and CDR2 YYNGEE. This CDR3 region has 12 residues. The CDR3 sequence: CASSAKNSPLHF.

The V call is TRBV19, the J call TRBJ2-3; absent DNA, TCRdb's TRBD2 call cannot be checked. The CDR3 consists of 15 residues. Germline CDR1 reads LNHDA; CDR2 reads SQIVND (reference sequence). This CDR3 reads CASSPRLAGSDTQYF.

The chain carries TRBV14 and TRBJ2-2; with no DNA, the TCRdb D assignment of TRBD1 cannot be verified. Germline-derived CDR1 and CDR2 are SGHDN and FVKESK. CDR3 length equals 15 residues. The CDR3 loop is CASSQAGVHRGAVFF.

The V call is TRBV5-1, the J call TRBJ2-7; there is no DNA to check the TCRdb D call of TRBD1. Germline values: CDR1 SGHRS, CDR2 YFSETQ. The CDR3 spans 15 residues. The CDR3 loop reads CASSLAWGQGYEQYF.

This chain joins TRBV11-2 and TRBJ2-1; TCRdb names TRBD2, which stays unverified in the absence of DNA. Per the germline V gene, CDR1 is SGHAT and CDR2 is FQNNGV. This CDR3 comprises 15 residues. The CDR3 protein is CASRAVLDSYNEQFF.

This chain joins TRBV24-1 and TRBJ2-3; the D gene TCRdb calls, TRBD1, cannot be checked with no DNA. This CDR3 is 17 amino acids long. The germline CDR1 and CDR2 sequences are KGHDR and SFDVKD. CDR3 loop: CATSERDGAGITDTQYF.

The V gene is TRBV27, the J gene TRBJ2-7; the TCRdb call, TRBD1, lacks DNA for checking. Germline loops: CDR1 MNHEY, CDR2 SMNVEV (reference sequence). This CDR3 is built from 14 residues. This CDR3 is CASGSLDGTYEQYF.

This chain uses TRBV15 with TRBJ2-3; TCRdb's D gene call, TRBD2, goes unchecked for lack of DNA. The CDR3 runs to 17 residues. Germline lookup yields CDR1 LNHNV and CDR2 YYDKDF (reference sequence). CDR3 amino acids: CATSRGLTSYGTDTQYF. The whole variable domain, filled in from reference TRBV15 and TRBJ2-3, reads DAMVIQNPRYQVTQFGKPVTLSCSQTLNHNVMYWYQQKSSQAPKLLFHYYDKDFNNEADTPDNFQSRRPNTSFCFLDIRSPGLGDTAMYLCATSRGLTSYGTDTQYFGPGTRLTVL.

This chain connects TRBV7-9 to TRBJ2-7; absent DNA, TCRdb's TRBD1 call cannot be checked. The germline gives CDR1 SEHNR, CDR2 FQNEAQ (reference sequence). The CDR3 runs 15 residues. The CDR3 is CASSWGTGNSYEQYF.